Below, 9 T cell receptor beta chains from the same sample are listed, as sequenced in a study of shared T cell receptors in the human thymus. TCRdb's table, derived via immunoSEQ multiplex PCR, lists solely in-frame clones and lacks some. The table lists about 380,000 clones, around 95% of them singletons, with approximately 0.02% in the top ten. The sample consisted of thymocytes. These receptors all come from a human donor.

The genes are TRBV7-3 and TRBJ1-4, with D possibly being TRBD1 (6 bases). V was cut by 5 bases and J by 7 bases, with 20 bases left in between. The germline gives CDR1 SGHTA, CDR2 FQGTGA. This CDR3 has 16 amino acids. The CDR3 nucleotides are TGTGCCAGCAGCCCCCGCCAACGGGGGGCGGGTGAAAAACTGTTTTTT. Its translation is CASSPRQRGAGEKLFF. The entire variable domain, with the rest obtained from reference TRBV7-3 and TRBJ1-4, is as follows: GAGVSQTPSNKVTEKGKYVELRCDPISGHTALYWYRQSLGQGPEFLIYFQGTGAADDSGLPNDRFFAVRPEGSVSTLKIQRTERGDSAVYLCASSPRQRGAGEKLFFGSGTQLSVL.

This chain links TRBV5-1 with TRBJ2-1; D may be TRBD1 or TRBD2 (5 bases each). The CDR3 totals 14 residues. Germline V gives CDR1 SGHRS, CDR2 YFSETQ. V lost 1 base, J lost 9 bases, and 14 bases lay in between. The CDR3 coding sequence is TGCGCCAGCAGCTTGCTGGGGGAAAAAGGTGAGCAGTTCTTC. Translated, it gives CASSLLGEKGEQFF.

This chain uses TRBV4-1 with TRBJ1-5, with D perhaps matching TRBD1 (5 bases). This CDR3 contains 14 residues. Deletions cut 4 bases from V and 1 base from J, with 8 bases between. Germline CDR1 is MGHRA and CDR2 is YSYEKL. For the CDR3, the DNA is TGCGCCAGCAGCCTGGGGGGGAGCAATCAGCCCCAGCATTTT. It yields the protein CASSLGGSNQPQHF.

The chain is built from TRBV19 and TRBJ1-5; tentative D call: TRBD1 (6 bases). The length of the CDR3 is 15 residues. Trimming removed 7 bases at V and 5 bases at J, with 18 bases between. CDR1 and CDR2 (germline): LNHDA, SQIVND (reference sequence). The CDR3 DNA reads TGTGCCAGTATGGGGGGCCAGTCAAAGGATCAGCCCCAGCATTTT. Its protein is CASMGGQSKDQPQHF.

This chain joins TRBV28 and TRBJ1-4; TRBD1 aligns across 7 bases. The CDR3 totals 14 residues. Germline V gene data show CDR1 as MDHEN and CDR2 as SYDVKM. Unmatched junction bases numbered 2, after V lost 3 bases and J lost 4 bases. The CDR3 protein is CASSFGDSNEKLFF. CDR3 bases: TGTGCCAGCAGTTTCGGGGACAGTAATGAAAAACTGTTTTTT.

The CDR3 region has the DNA TGTGCCAGCATAGGATACGGTAAAGACAGGGGGGGCTACGAGCAGTACTTC. Translating it yields CASIGYGKDRGGYEQYF. This rearrangement joins TRBV27 to TRBJ2-5; 9 positions match TRBD1. The closer fit of TRBJ2-7 to the DNA end suggests the J call may be wrong. Germline lookup yields CDR1 MNHEY and CDR2 SMNVEV (reference sequence). This CDR3 is built from 17 residues.

V gene TRBV11-2 combines with J gene TRBJ2-7; the D gene is possibly TRBD1 (6 bases). CDR1 and CDR2 from the germline V gene are SGHAT and FQNNGV. The V and J ends lost 0 bases and 7 bases respectively, with 16 bases between them. CDR3 size: 15 residues. The CDR3 DNA sequence: TGTGCCAGCAGCTTAGACCCCACCTTGACAGGAGAGCAGTACTTC. It specifies CASSLDPTLTGEQYF.

V and J are TRBV30 and TRBJ2-1, with 8 bases matching TRBD2. V shed 2 bases and J 7 bases; nucleotides not matched to a gene: 10. The CDR3 is 15 amino acids. Germline lookup yields CDR1 GTSNPN and CDR2 SVGIG (reference sequence). The CDR3 DNA is TGTGCCTGGAGTCCCCGGAGCGGGAGTGCGAATGAGCAGTTCTTC. Residues: CAWSPRSGSANEQFF.

This chain connects TRBV25-1 to TRBJ2-1, with 9 positions matching TRBD2. V shed 6 bases and J 5 bases; nucleotides not matched to a gene: 8. Per the germline V gene, CDR1 is MGHDK and CDR2 is SYGVNS. This CDR3 region has 15 residues. This chain's CDR3 is CASSERGAFNNEQFF. As DNA, the CDR3 is TGTGCCAGCAGCGAGCGGGGGGCCTTCAACAATGAGCAGTTCTTC.